This T cell receptor beta chain appears in the sequencing data of a study of blood T cell repertoires in COVID-19. Participant reports of clinical history set cohort assignment. Sequencing used immunoSEQ multiplex PCR; TCRdb keeps in-frame clones, though not all of them. Altogether around 230,000 clones are present, approximately 86% being singletons, with the ten largest covering approximately 10%. The sequence came from a man between 18 and 29 years old with acute COVID-19. The sequenced material came from PBMCs or T cells enriched from blood (not recorded which).

The CDR3 here is CASSEVQGAPQPQHF. The CDR3 DNA follows: TGTGCCAGCAGTGAAGTACAGGGGGCTCCTCAGCCCCAGCATTTT. This chain joins TRBV28 and TRBJ1-5, with 9 bases fitting TRBD1. This CDR3 is 15 amino acids long. Trimming at V came to 5 bases and at J to 6 bases, leaving 8 bases not matched to a gene. Looked up from germline, CDR1 is MDHEN and CDR2 is SYDVKM. The whole variable domain, filled in from reference TRBV28 and TRBJ1-5, reads DVKVTQSSRYLVKRTGEKVFLECVQDMDHENMFWYRQDPGLGLRLIYFSYDVKMKEKGDIPEGYSVSREKKERFSLILESASTNQTSMYLCASSEVQGAPQPQHFGDGTRLSIL.